This is a list of T cell receptor beta chains from one sample in a study of blood T cell repertoires in COVID-19. Assay: immunoSEQ multiplex PCR; the TCRdb copy retains only in-frame clones and omits some. The sample includes around 69,000 clones, 89% of them seen just once. The sample taken for sequencing was peripheral blood. The receptors derive from a woman aged 50 to 60 with active COVID-19. Each CDR3 is given with its conserved first and last residue. Fields, in order: J gene, V gene, CDR3 protein.

>TRBJ2-1|TRBV7-2
CASTQKQGIREQFF
>TRBJ2-1|TRBV30
CAWSGLAGYNEQFF
>TRBJ1-1|TRBV19
CASGAERLLWTEAFF
>TRBJ1-5|TRBV6-2/TRBV6-3
CASSYVLNQPQHF
>TRBJ2-7|TRBV7-9
CASSQPGLATRSYEQYF
>TRBJ1-2|TRBV27
CASSPYKDSPYGYTF
>TRBJ1-1|TRBV18
CASSSGTGAVVVAFF
>TRBJ1-5|TRBV5-1
CASSWRGGDNQPQHF
>TRBJ1-1|TRBV30
CAWSVRQAEAFF
>TRBJ2-1|TRBV11-2
CASSLAPRGEGEQFF
>TRBJ1-1|TRBV6-6
CASSYDGVGTEAFF
>TRBJ2-1|TRBV5-1
CASSGASGSNSNEQFF
>TRBJ2-1|TRBV19
CASTTSVALPSSYNEQFF
>TRBJ1-2|TRBV10-3
CAISTDGYGYTF
>TRBJ2-1|TRBV18
CASSPNQGMGEQFF
>TRBJ1-1|TRBV6-2/TRBV6-3
CASSATGTGGQAFF
>TRBJ1-2|TRBV7-2
CASSFDRGSYGYTF
>TRBJ2-2|TRBV5-1
CASSPGSANTGELFF
>TRBJ1-4|TRBV28
CASSSPRDIATNEKLFF
>TRBJ1-5|TRBV5-1
CASSASGNQPQHF
>TRBJ1-3|TRBV6-5
CASSYGTGSSGNTIYF
>TRBJ2-7|TRBV11-2
CASSARTGIPSYEQYF
>TRBJ1-5|TRBV2
CASSERQRNQPQHF
>TRBJ1-2|TRBV7-2
CASSFPGTGWGSGYTF
>TRBJ2-1|TRBV28
CASSGHATGDSNEQFF
>TRBJ2-1|TRBV7-9
CASSLGSGRAYNEQFF
>TRBJ2-4|TRBV10-3
CAISGEGSKAKNIQYF
>TRBJ2-2|TRBV19
CASSILAGTGYTGELFF
>TRBJ1-1|TRBV4-1
CASSQDEGTEAFF
>TRBJ2-7|TRBV5-1
CASSLEAGAGEQYF
>TRBJ2-5|TRBV25-1
CASSIGQGQETQYF
>TRBJ2-2|TRBV15
CATSRVGRGVTGELFF
>TRBJ1-1|TRBV7-6
CASSLGGVIAAEAFF
>TRBJ1-2|TRBV12-3/TRBV12-4
CASSPQDTLGYTF
>TRBJ2-7|TRBV29-1
CSVEGTESSYEQYF
>TRBJ2-3|TRBV30
CAWSHGGRDTQYF
>TRBJ2-3|TRBV11-2
CASSFGHADTQYF
>TRBJ2-5|TRBV7-9
CASSLAASREGETQYF
>TRBJ2-3|TRBV9
CASSRGIDRRSSTDTQYF
>TRBJ2-3|TRBV4-1
CASSQVARGKGDTQYF
>TRBJ2-2|TRBV6-1
CASSERAGGPTGELFF
>TRBJ2-7|TRBV2
CASSQQGSGYEQYF
>TRBJ2-1|TRBV5-1
CASSLGGTSYNEQFF
>TRBJ2-2|TRBV3-1/TRBV3-2
CASSPIAGMNTGELFF
>TRBJ2-1|TRBV7-3
CASSIYGTSGNYNEQFF
>TRBJ2-7|TRBV3-1/TRBV3-2
CASSQEAGGPHEQYF
>TRBJ2-3|TRBV5-5
CASSLATGHSTDTQYF
>TRBJ1-1|TRBV5-1
CASSSGFGTEAFF
>TRBJ2-1|TRBV7-8
CASSALAGGYNEQFF
>TRBJ1-6|TRBV19
CASSPGLNSPLHF
>TRBJ2-5|TRBV11-2
CASSLERTSQETQYF
>TRBJ1-5|TRBV19
CASSISGTGSNQPQHF
>TRBJ1-1|TRBV24-1
CATLETEAFF
>TRBJ2-7|TRBV11-2
CASGGLRNYEQYF
>TRBJ2-7|TRBV27
CASSQRQGREADEQYF
>TRBJ1-5|TRBV28
CASSLVQGSNQPQHF
>TRBJ2-7|TRBV30
CAWSAQLELEQYF
>TRBJ2-5|TRBV6-5
CASRPSSRETQYF
>TRBJ1-2|TRBV7-9
CASGFDRSYGYTF